This passage covers 20 T cell receptor beta chains from one sample sequenced in a study of blood T cell repertoires in COVID-19. The data were produced by immunoSEQ multiplex PCR, yet TCRdb's version contains in-frame clones alone and is incomplete. The profile covers some 250,000 clones, with around 83% appearing a single time and approximately 8.6% taken by the ten largest. The sample was peripheral blood. Receptors were obtained from a man aged 40-55 years with active or convalescent COVID-19.

This chain links TRBV7-8 with TRBJ1-1, with D possibly matching TRBD1 (5 bases). In germline, CDR1 is SGHVS, CDR2 FQNEAQ. Trimming shortened V by 4 bases and J by 5 bases, and 14 bases separated the two germline ends. The CDR3 sequence is 14 residues long. This chain's CDR3 is CASSSTALNTEAFF. The DNA for the CDR3 is TGTGCCAGCAGCTCGACAGCCCTAAATACTGAAGCTTTCTTT.

V gene TRBV7-8 combines with J gene TRBJ2-7, with D tentatively TRBD1 (6 bases). Germline V gene lookup returns CDR1 SGHVS and CDR2 FQNEAQ. This CDR3 comprises 15 residues. V was pared by 5 bases and J by 2 bases, with 16 bases between. DNA of the CDR3: TGTGCCAGCAGCCCTTTGACAGGCTGGACCTACGAGCAGTACTTC. Translated: CASSPLTGWTYEQYF.

The chain couples TRBV12-3 or TRBV12-4 to TRBJ1-2; maybe TRBD1 (6 bases). This CDR3 contains 12 residues. Between the trimmed V and J ends, which lost 10 bases and 8 bases, there was a span of 17 bases. The CDR3 nucleotides are TGTGCCACGGGGCGGGGGCTAATAGGCTACACCTTC. Translation: CATGRGLIGYTF.

The sample holds a few counts of this clone. The V and J genes are TRBV10-3 and TRBJ2-7; TRBD2 agrees at 8 bases. The CDR3 is 12 residues long. The V gene end was trimmed by 11 bases and the J gene end by 3 bases; junction bases not matched to a gene: 6. From germline, CDR1 is ENHRY and CDR2 SYGVKD. The CDR3 DNA reads TGTGCCTCGACTAGCGAAGACTACGAGCAGTACTTC. Encoded protein: CASTSEDYEQYF.

The sample holds one count of this clone. V usage is TRBV5-5 and J usage is TRBJ1-4, with D maybe TRBD1 (5 bases). The CDR3 is 16 amino acids. Germline-derived CDR1 and CDR2 are SGHKS and YYEKEE (reference sequence). V was shortened by 1 base and J by 3 bases, with 13 bases between the two germline ends. CDR3 coding DNA: TGTGCCAGCAGCTTGTCGGCTCGGGGGGCTAATGAAAAACTGTTTTTT. Translation: CASSLSARGANEKLFF.

This clone was picked up one time. This chain connects TRBV18 to TRBJ2-2; a weak D match, TRBD1 (5 bases). The CDR3 sequence is 17 residues long. Trimming took off 1 base at V and 4 bases at J, with 16 bases between the two ends. CDR1 is KGHSH, CDR2 LQKENI, per germline. The CDR3 DNA sequence: TGTGCCAGCTCACCACTATTGGCGGTGGGGCCCACCGGGGAGCTGTTTTTT. It is translated as CASSPLLAVGPTGELFF.

The V call is TRBV27, the J call TRBJ2-7, with TRBD2 matching over 9 bases. CDR3 length: 16 amino acids. V shed 0 bases and J 3 bases; nucleotides not matched to a gene: 6. The germline V gene has CDR1 MNHEY and CDR2 SMNVEV (reference sequence). The CDR3 reads CASSLSIAGAGYEQYF. CDR3 DNA: TGTGCCAGCAGTTTATCAATAGCGGGAGCAGGCTACGAGCAGTACTTC.

This chain joins TRBV19 and TRBJ1-1; 9 bases agree with TRBD1. The trim removed 2 bases at V and 11 bases at J, leaving 9 bases unmatched. The CDR3 runs to 14 residues. Germline loops: CDR1 LNHDA, CDR2 SQIVND (reference sequence). This CDR3 is CASSIPGQGFEAFF. The CDR3 DNA sequence: TGTGCCAGTAGTATACCGGGACAGGGCTTCGAGGCTTTCTTT.

The CDR3 region is CASSQDRGKDTITTPLHF. The CDR3 DNA reads TGCGCCAGCAGCCAAGACAGGGGAAAGGATACTATAACGACACCCCTCCACTTT. V usage is TRBV4-3 and J usage is TRBJ1-6; the D gene is possibly TRBD1 (6 bases). The germline V gene encodes CDR1 LGHNA and CDR2 YSLEER. Trimming took 0 bases from V and 11 from J, leaving 23 bases between them. The CDR3 covers 18 residues.

The chain combines TRBV4-2 with TRBJ1-2; no reliable D call. Per germline, CDR1 LGHNA and CDR2 YNFKEQ. V was cut by 1 base and J by 3 bases, with 12 bases left in between. The CDR3 spans 15 residues. The CDR3 DNA reads as TGTGCCAGCAGCCAAGCACCTACAGTCGACTATGGCTACACCTTC. Residues: CASSQAPTVDYGYTF.

Only one count was recorded for this clone. Compared with germline, one end of the junction differs, possibly owing to a read error. The gene calls are TRBV7-7 and TRBJ2-5; D is uncertain. This CDR3 comprises 13 residues. In germline, CDR1 is SSHAT, CDR2 FNYEAQ (reference sequence). The CDR3 DNA reads as TGTGCTAGCAGCTTAGAAGTCAGTGAGACCCAGTACTTC. Translated: CASSLEVSETQYF.

The V and J genes are TRBV12-3 or TRBV12-4 and TRBJ2-1, with D possibly TRBD2 on 5 matching bases. The V end was cut by 7 bases, the J end by 15 bases, with 22 bases between. The CDR3 contains 13 residues. This CDR3 reads CASIPSSELAPFF. Written as DNA, the CDR3 is TGTGCCAGCATTCCTAGCAGCGAGCTCGCTCCGTTCTTC.

V usage is TRBV6-6 and J usage is TRBJ1-4, with D perhaps TRBD1 (5 bases). V shed 7 bases and J shed 4 bases, with 13 bases lying between them. CDR1 is MNHNY and CDR2 is SVGAGI in the germline V gene (reference sequence). This CDR3 has 14 amino acids. CDR3 region: CASISGDFNEKLFF. The CDR3, as DNA: TGTGCCAGCATCTCGGGGGACTTTAATGAAAAACTGTTTTTT.

This clone was counted a few times. J is TRBJ2-7 and V is TRBV5-1; 11 bases map to TRBD1. Trimming removed 2 bases from V and 0 bases from J; junction bases left unmatched: 10. The CDR3 runs 18 residues. Germline CDR1 reads SGHRS; CDR2 reads YFSETQ. CDR3 sequence (DNA): TGCGCCAGCAGCTTTAGGACAGGGGGCTTTCAAAGCTCCTACGAGCAGTACTTC. Residues: CASSFRTGGFQSSYEQYF.

The gene calls are TRBV6-5 and TRBJ2-7, with D possibly being TRBD1 (5 bases). The germline gives CDR1 MNHEY, CDR2 SVGAGI. Trimming took off 6 bases at V and 6 bases at J, with 21 bases between the two ends. The CDR3 runs to 15 residues. The CDR3 DNA sequence: TGTGCCAGCAGCCCCGGTCCCCTTTTGGGGCGCGAGCAGTACTTC. This gives the protein CASSPGPLLGREQYF.

The chain joins TRBV2 to TRBJ2-7; 9 bases map to TRBD1. Germline values: CDR1 SNHLY, CDR2 FYNNEI. V was clipped by 5 bases and J by 4 bases; unmatched bases: 15. The CDR3 totals 17 residues. CDR3 DNA sequence: TGTGCCAGCAGTCTGGGACAGGGCAAGGGGTACCCATACGAGCAGTACTTC. Protein product: CASSLGQGKGYPYEQYF.

The chain is built from TRBV11-3 and TRBJ2-1; TRBD1 aligns across 10 bases. Germline CDR1 SGHNT, CDR2 YENEEA. The CDR3 has 14 amino acids. J gave up 8 bases and V 5 bases, and 6 bases lay outside the gene matches. The CDR3 DNA is TGTGCCAGCAGCCCATGGACAGGGGGGTATGAGCAGTTCTTC. As protein: CASSPWTGGYEQFF.

The J gene is TRBJ1-1, the V gene TRBV5-5, with 7 bases lining up with TRBD1. Trimming at V came to 4 bases and at J to 4 bases, leaving 10 bases not matched to a gene. The length of the CDR3 is 15 residues. Germline V lookup: CDR1 SGHKS, CDR2 YYEKEE (reference sequence). This chain's CDR3 is CASSQQQGWLTEAFF. DNA for the CDR3: TGTGCCAGCAGCCAGCAACAGGGGTGGCTCACTGAAGCTTTCTTT.

This clone was seen at least ten times. The J gene is TRBJ1-1, the V gene TRBV3-1 (or the pseudogene TRBV3-2); TRBD1 matches at 9 bases. The V gene's germline CDR1 is LGHDT and CDR2 YNNKEL (reference sequence). The CDR3 has 16 residues. V shed 5 bases and J 3 bases; nucleotides not matched to a gene: 10. Here the CDR3 DNA reads TGTGCCAGCAGCAACGGGACAGGGCTTTTCTACACTGAAGCTTTCTTT. Its protein product is CASSNGTGLFYTEAFF.

CDR3 sequence: CASSYWGTGLAKNIQYF. In DNA, the CDR3 is TGTGCCAGCAGTTACTGGGGGACAGGCCTAGCCAAAAACATTCAGTACTTC. The V call is TRBV6-2 or TRBV6-3, the J call TRBJ2-4; 8 bases match TRBD1. V trimming: 1 base; J trimming: 0 bases; junction bases outside the gene matches: 5. This CDR3 has 17 amino acids. Germline CDR1 is MNHEY and CDR2 is SVGEGT.